This is a list of T cell receptor beta chains from one sample in a study of beta chain features in type 1 diabetes. Produced via immunoSEQ multiplex PCR; TCRdb's table is partial and in-frame only. The sample consists of about 340,000 clones, approximately 13% of them appearing once. Specimen: naive CD4+ T cells from blood. All receptors derive from a woman under 30 with type 1 diabetes. The CDR3 runs from the conserved cysteine through the conserved F or W. D genes are given only for firm matches. Only some rows state a clone size, as once, few, many or a class for expanded clones.

d_call	v_call	clone_size	j_call	cdr3_aa	cdr3_nt
TRBD1	TRBV19	few	TRBJ1-1	CAATTRQGGHTEAFF	TGTGCCGCAACCACCCGACAGGGGGGGCACACTGAAGCTTTCTTT
TRBD2	TRBV28	-	TRBJ2-7	CASSDPSGRALGEQYF	TGTGCCAGCAGTGACCCTAGCGGGAGAGCGCTGGGCGAGCAGTACTTC
TRBD1	TRBV18	-	TRBJ1-4	CASSPTGVENEKLFF	TGTGCCAGCTCACCCACAGGGGTCGAGAATGAAAAACTGTTTTTT
-	TRBV30	-	TRBJ2-7	CAWSVSGITYEQYF	TGTGCCTGGAGTGTATCCGGGATTACCTACGAGCAGTACTTC
-	TRBV21-1	once	TRBJ2-1	CASRPTGINNEQFF	TGTGCCAGCAGACCGACAGGGATTAACAATGAGCAGTTCTTC
TRBD1	TRBV5-1	few	TRBJ1-5	CASSLQGGNQPQHF	TGCGCCAGCAGCTTGCAGGGGGGCAATCAGCCCCAGCATTTT
TRBD1	TRBV29-1	few	TRBJ1-1	CSVLGTGGTEAFF	TGCAGCGTCCTGGGGACAGGGGGCACTGAAGCTTTCTTT
-	TRBV19	few	TRBJ2-1	CASSQNYQYEQFF	TGTGCCAGTAGTCAGAACTATCAGTATGAGCAGTTCTTC
-	TRBV29-1	few	TRBJ1-2	CSVVEQGHYGYTF	TGCAGCGTTGTGGAACAGGGCCACTATGGCTACACCTTC
TRBD2	TRBV7-2	-	TRBJ2-5	CASSLVGTSGRQETQYF	TGTGCCAGCAGCTTAGTTGGGACTAGCGGACGCCAAGAGACCCAGTACTTC
TRBD2	TRBV5-1	-	TRBJ2-1	CASSYLAGTADEQFF	TGCGCCAGCAGCTACCTAGCGGGAACCGCCGATGAGCAGTTCTTC
TRBD1	TRBV6-6	-	TRBJ2-4	CASGLGTEKNIQYF	TGTGCCAGCGGCCTCGGGACAGAAAAAAACATTCAGTACTTC
TRBD2	TRBV5-1	-	TRBJ2-5	CASSFMTSEKTQYF	TGCGCCAGCAGCTTTATGACTAGCGAGAAGACCCAGTACTTC
TRBD2	TRBV5-1	-	TRBJ2-3	CASSLLAVGTDTQYF	TGCGCCAGCAGCTTGCTAGCGGTGGGCACAGATACGCAGTATTTT
-	TRBV4-1	-	TRBJ2-1	CASSPGLMPKAEQFF	TGCGCCAGCAGTCCTGGACTAATGCCGAAAGCTGAGCAGTTCTTC
-	TRBV6-5	-	TRBJ2-4	CASREPGQGIDIQYF	TGTGCCAGCAGGGAACCGGGCCAGGGAATAGACATTCAGTACTTC
-	TRBV30	-	TRBJ2-5	CAWSTGRTQYF	TGTGCCTGGAGTACTGGTCGGACCCAGTACTTC
TRBD2	TRBV25-1	few	TRBJ2-1	CASSERLAKRNEQFF	TGTGCCAGCAGTGAAAGACTAGCGAAGCGGAATGAGCAGTTCTTC
-	TRBV18	few	TRBJ1-4	CASSPPGTENEKLFF	TGTGCCAGCTCACCCCCCGGAACAGAAAATGAAAAACTGTTTTTT
TRBD1	TRBV29-1	-	TRBJ1-5	CSVRPGGGQPQHF	TGCAGCGTCAGGCCAGGGGGCGGGCAGCCCCAGCATTTT
-	TRBV5-1	-	TRBJ2-1	CASSLGGLVYNEQFF	TGCGCCAGCAGCTTGGGGGGACTGGTTTACAATGAGCAGTTCTTC
-	TRBV28	-	TRBJ1-1	CASRRRQAHRNTEAFF	TGTGCCAGCAGGCGCCGACAGGCACACCGGAACACTGAAGCTTTCTTT
-	TRBV5-4	-	TRBJ2-3	CASLADRTSTDTQYF	TGTGCCAGCCTCGCAGACAGGACTAGCACAGATACGCAGTATTTT
-	TRBV5-1	-	TRBJ1-1	CASSSRVNTEAFF	TGCGCCAGCAGTTCGAGAGTGAACACTGAAGCTTTCTTT
TRBD2	TRBV7-2	-	TRBJ2-1	CASSTGLVAYNEQFF	TGTGCCAGCAGCACCGGACTAGTGGCGTACAATGAGCAGTTCTTC
TRBD1	TRBV6-5	few	TRBJ2-5	CASRIGTVQETQYF	TGTGCCAGCAGGATAGGGACAGTTCAAGAGACCCAGTACTTC
-	TRBV11-2	-	TRBJ2-3	CASSSLRDTQYF	TGTGCCAGCAGCTCTTTGAGGGATACGCAGTATTTT
TRBD2	TRBV29-1	few	TRBJ2-2	CSARTGGRDGELFF	TGCAGCGCCCGTACGGGGGGGCGCGACGGGGAGCTGTTTTTT
-	TRBV28	-	TRBJ2-3	CASSPLGVGTDTQYF	TGTGCCAGCAGCCCTCTCGGTGTGGGCACAGATACGCAGTATTTT
-	TRBV30	-	TRBJ2-1	CAWSTTGIGSYNEQFF	TGTGCCTGGAGTACTACCGGGATTGGCTCCTACAATGAGCAGTTCTTC
-	TRBV25-1	few	TRBJ1-1	CASSEYSSNRRCFF	TGTGCCAGCAGTGAATATTCTTCAAACCGCCGGTGTTTCTTT
TRBD1	TRBV18	few	TRBJ1-2	CASSPSPGQTYGYTF	TGTGCCAGCTCACCTTCACCGGGACAGACATATGGCTACACCTTC
TRBD2	TRBV2	-	TRBJ2-1	CASRTRTSRSYNEQFF	TGTGCCAGCAGAACTAGGACTAGCCGCTCCTACAATGAGCAGTTCTTC
TRBD2	TRBV10-3	-	TRBJ2-1	CAISESSGTYNEQFF	TGTGCCATCAGTGAATCTAGCGGGACCTACAATGAGCAGTTCTTC
-	TRBV28	few	TRBJ1-2	CASGGGYGYTF	TGTGCCAGCGGAGGCGGTTATGGCTACACCTTC
TRBD2	TRBV14	few	TRBJ2-1	CASSQATFGTSGRKNEQFF	TGTGCCAGCAGCCAAGCGACTTTCGGGACTAGCGGGAGGAAAAATGAGCAGTTCTTC
-	TRBV9	-	TRBJ2-3	CASSPRLAGDTQYF	TGTGCCAGCAGCCCCCGGCTAGCCGGAGATACGCAGTATTTT
-	TRBV5-6	few	TRBJ2-3	CASSGRGPQQYF	TGTGCCAGCAGCGGGCGGGGGCCCCAGCAGTATTTT
TRBD2	TRBV5-1	-	TRBJ2-7	CASSTSGATYEQYF	TGCGCCAGCAGCACTAGCGGGGCTACCTACGAGCAGTACTTC
TRBD2	TRBV9	-	TRBJ2-1	CASSREGREGSYNEQFF	TGTGCCAGCAGCCGTGAGGGGCGGGAGGGTTCCTACAATGAGCAGTTCTTC
-	TRBV11-2	-	TRBJ2-1	CASSRRIPGVLSSYNEQFF	TGTGCCAGCAGCCGACGAATTCCAGGGGTCCTGAGCTCCTACAATGAGCAGTTCTTC
TRBD2	TRBV9	-	TRBJ2-1	CASSVAGGSYNEQFF	TGTGCCAGCAGCGTAGCGGGAGGCAGCTACAATGAGCAGTTCTTC
-	TRBV29-1	few	TRBJ2-1	CSVRPSASYNEQFF	TGCAGCGTCCGACCCAGCGCATCCTACAATGAGCAGTTCTTC
-	TRBV11-2	-	TRBJ2-5	CASSPAVETQYF	TGTGCCAGCAGCCCGGCGGTAGAGACCCAGTACTTC
TRBD1	TRBV19	few	TRBJ1-5	CASTLLGQYNQPQHF	TGTGCCAGTACCCTCCTGGGACAGTACAATCAGCCCCAGCATTTT
TRBD1	TRBV28	few	TRBJ1-5	CASRPGTGTGNQPQHF	TGTGCCAGCAGACCCGGGACAGGGACGGGGAATCAGCCCCAGCATTTT
-	TRBV18	few	TRBJ2-7	CASSPTRDSYEQYF	TGTGCCAGCTCACCTACGCGGGACAGCTACGAGCAGTACTTC
TRBD2	TRBV4-2	few	TRBJ2-3	CASSQEPSGSADTQYF	TGTGCCAGCAGCCAAGAGCCTAGCGGGAGTGCAGATACGCAGTATTTT
-	TRBV7-9	few	TRBJ1-1	CASSPSGGANTEAFF	TGTGCCAGCAGCCCCTCGGGGGGCGCGAACACTGAAGCTTTCTTT
-	TRBV6-6	-	TRBJ2-1	CASSSQGIGEQFF	TGTGCCAGCAGTTCACAGGGAATTGGTGAGCAGTTCTTC
TRBD2	TRBV6-5	-	TRBJ2-7	CASSPSAGGWYEQYF	TGTGCCAGCAGCCCCTCTGCGGGAGGTTGGTACGAGCAGTACTTC
-	TRBV29-1	many	TRBJ1-1	CSVSGTKDGAFF	TGCAGCGTGTCCGGGACAAAGGATGGCGCTTTCTTT
-	TRBV2	few	TRBJ2-5	CASSESRESGETQYF	TGTGCCAGCAGTGAGTCGAGGGAGTCGGGAGAGACCCAGTACTTC
TRBD1	TRBV9	-	TRBJ2-5	CASSATGQGETQYF	TGTGCCAGCAGCGCCACGGGACAGGGGGAGACCCAGTACTTC
TRBD1	TRBV27	few	TRBJ2-3	CASSVTGADTQYF	TGTGCCAGCAGTGTAACAGGGGCAGATACGCAGTATTTT
TRBD2	TRBV28	-	TRBJ2-7	CASSYRVVAGGDEQYF	TGTGCCAGCTCTTACCGGGTGGTAGCGGGAGGGGACGAGCAGTACTTC
TRBD2	TRBV30	-	TRBJ2-1	CAWRLAGGGYNEQFF	TGTGCCTGGAGGTTAGCGGGAGGGGGCTACAATGAGCAGTTCTTC